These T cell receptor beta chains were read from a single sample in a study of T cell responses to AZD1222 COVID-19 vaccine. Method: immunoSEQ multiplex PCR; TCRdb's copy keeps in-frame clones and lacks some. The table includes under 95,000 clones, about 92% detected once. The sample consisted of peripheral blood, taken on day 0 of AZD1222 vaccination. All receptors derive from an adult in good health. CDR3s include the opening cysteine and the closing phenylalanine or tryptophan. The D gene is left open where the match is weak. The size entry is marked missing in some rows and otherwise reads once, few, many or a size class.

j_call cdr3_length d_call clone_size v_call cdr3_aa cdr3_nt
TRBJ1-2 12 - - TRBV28 CASSGSAYGYTF TGTGCCAGCAGTGGCAGTGCCTATGGCTACACCTTC
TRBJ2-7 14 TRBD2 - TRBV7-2 CASRYTSGNHEQYF TGTGCCAGCAGATATACTAGCGGGAACCACGAGCAGTACTTC
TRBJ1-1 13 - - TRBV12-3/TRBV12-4 CASSLGGFAEAFF TGTGCCAGCAGTTTAGGGGGGTTCGCTGAAGCTTTCTTT
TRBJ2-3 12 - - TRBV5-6 CASSLTGDTQYF TGTGCCAGCAGCCTCACAGGGGATACGCAGTATTTT
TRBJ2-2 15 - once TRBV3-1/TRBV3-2 CASSQEVWTTGELFF TGTGCCAGCAGCCAAGAGGTTTGGACGACCGGGGAGCTGTTTTTT
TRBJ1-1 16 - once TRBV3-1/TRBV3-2 CASSYRDVGATTEAFF TGTGCCAGCAGCTACCGGGACGTGGGGGCCACGACTGAAGCTTTCTTT
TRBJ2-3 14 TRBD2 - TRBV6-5 CASMIAGSTDTQYF TGTGCCAGCATGATAGCGGGAAGCACAGATACGCAGTATTTT
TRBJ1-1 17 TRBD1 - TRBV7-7 CASSLAGQANKNTEAFF TGTGCCAGCAGCTTAGCCGGACAGGCTAATAAGAACACTGAAGCTTTCTTT
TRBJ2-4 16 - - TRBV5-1 CASSLVGGGGKNIQYF TGCGCCAGCAGCTTGGTAGGAGGGGGCGGCAAAAACATTCAGTACTTC
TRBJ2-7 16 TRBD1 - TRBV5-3 CARSVDRGGVWEEQYF TGTGCCAGAAGCGTGGACAGGGGAGGGGTATGGGAAGAGCAGTACTTC
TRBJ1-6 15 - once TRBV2 CASSEDGLYNSPLHF TGTGCCAGCAGTGAAGATGGCCTCTATAATTCACCCCTCCACTTT
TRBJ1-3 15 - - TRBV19 CASSIQRGSGNTIYF TGTGCCAGTAGTATACAGAGAGGCTCTGGAAACACCATATATTTT
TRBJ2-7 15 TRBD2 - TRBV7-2 CASSSPGLPGDEQYF TGTGCCAGCAGCTCTCCGGGACTACCAGGAGACGAGCAGTACTTC
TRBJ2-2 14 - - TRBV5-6 CASSVSGITGELFF TGTGCCAGCAGTGTTAGCGGTATCACCGGGGAGCTGTTTTTT
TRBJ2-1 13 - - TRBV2 CASSRDSYNEQFF TGTGCCAGCAGTCGGGACTCCTACAATGAGCAGTTCTTC
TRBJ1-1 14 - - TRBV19 CASHPRWVDTEAFF TGTGCCAGTCATCCAAGGTGGGTCGACACTGAAGCTTTCTTT
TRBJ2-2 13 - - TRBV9 CASSAGGTGELFF TGTGCCAGCAGCGCCGGGGGCACCGGGGAGCTGTTTTTT
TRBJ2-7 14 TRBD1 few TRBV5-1 CASSSRQGKDEQYF TGCGCCAGCAGCTCCCGACAGGGCAAGGACGAGCAGTACTTC
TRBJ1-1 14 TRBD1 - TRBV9 CASSVGTGNTEAFF TGTGCCAGCAGCGTAGGGACAGGGAACACTGAAGCTTTCTTT
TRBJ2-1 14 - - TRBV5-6 CASSLEGHYNEQFF TGTGCCAGCAGCTTGGAGGGGCACTACAATGAGCAGTTCTTC
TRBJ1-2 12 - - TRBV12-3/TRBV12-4 CASSPSLYGYTF TGTGCCAGCAGTCCCTCACTCTATGGCTACACCTTC
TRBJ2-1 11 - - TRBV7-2 CASSLLKEQFF TGTGCCAGCAGCCTGTTGAAGGAGCAGTTCTTC
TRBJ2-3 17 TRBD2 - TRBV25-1 CASSEPGLAGLKDTQYF TGTGCCAGCAGTGAACCGGGACTAGCGGGATTGAAAGATACGCAGTATTTT
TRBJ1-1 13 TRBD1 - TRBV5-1 CASSLDRGTEAFF TGCGCCAGCAGCTTGGACAGGGGCACTGAAGCTTTCTTT
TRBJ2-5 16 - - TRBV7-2 CASSFGVGRARETQYF TGTGCCAGCAGCTTCGGGGTGGGCAGGGCGCGGGAGACCCAGTACTTC
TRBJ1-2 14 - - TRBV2 CASSERGRNYGYTF TGTGCCAGCAGTGAACGAGGACGGAACTATGGCTACACCTTC
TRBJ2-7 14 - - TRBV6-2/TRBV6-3 CASSSNQKAYEQYF TGTGCCAGCAGTTCTAACCAGAAAGCCTACGAGCAGTACTTC